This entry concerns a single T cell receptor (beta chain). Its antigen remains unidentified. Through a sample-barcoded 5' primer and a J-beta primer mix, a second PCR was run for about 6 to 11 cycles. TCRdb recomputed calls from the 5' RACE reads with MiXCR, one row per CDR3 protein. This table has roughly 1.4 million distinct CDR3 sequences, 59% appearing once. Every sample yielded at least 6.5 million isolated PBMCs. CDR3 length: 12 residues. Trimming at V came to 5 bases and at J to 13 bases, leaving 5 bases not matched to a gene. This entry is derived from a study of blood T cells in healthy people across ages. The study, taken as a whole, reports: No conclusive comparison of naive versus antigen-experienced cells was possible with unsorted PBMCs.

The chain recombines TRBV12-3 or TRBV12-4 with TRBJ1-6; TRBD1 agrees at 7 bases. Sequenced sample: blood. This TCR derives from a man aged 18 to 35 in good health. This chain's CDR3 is CASSVRGTPLHF. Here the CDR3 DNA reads TGTGCCAGCAGTGTCAGGGGGACGCCCCTCCACTTT.